The 6 T cell receptor beta chains in this list originate from one sample, sequenced in a study of blood T cell repertoires in COVID-19. The protocol was immunoSEQ multiplex PCR, while the TCRdb copy is restricted to in-frame clones and leaves out a portion. Of under 250,000 clones in the sample, 89% are singletons; the top ten hold roughly 4%. The sequenced sample was PBMCs or T cells enriched from blood (not recorded which). The receptors here all came from a woman in her 30s with acute COVID-19.

This rearrangement joins TRBV6-5 to TRBJ1-1, with 12 positions matching TRBD1. Losses at the gene ends were 7 bases for V and 4 bases for J; bases not matched to a gene: 4. This CDR3 comprises 14 residues. CDR1 and CDR2 (germline): MNHEY, SVGAGI. CDR3 protein: CASKPGQGATEAFF. The DNA for the CDR3 is TGTGCCAGCAAGCCGGGACAGGGGGCCACTGAAGCTTTCTTT.

The rearrangement uses TRBV29-1 and TRBJ1-1; no definite D call. The V end was cut by 5 bases, the J end by 3 bases, with 13 bases between. Germline loops: CDR1 SQVTM, CDR2 ANQGSEA. The CDR3 sequence is 13 residues long. CDR3 residues: CSVRHAEDTEAFF. CDR3 sequence (DNA): TGCAGCGTTCGTCACGCCGAGGACACTGAAGCTTTCTTT.

On this clone itself: This specimen includes other DNA sequences encoding the same CDR3. V and J are TRBV12-2 and TRBJ2-7; TRBD1, as called in the table, went unchecked against the DNA. TRBV12-2 is described as a pseudogene. The CDR3 runs 14 residues. CDR3 loop: CASRPLSQGCEQYF. The CDR3 DNA sequence: TGTGCAAGTCGGCCCCTCAGTCAGGGATGCGAGCAGTACTTC.

The chain links TRBV28 to TRBJ1-4; D is undetermined. V lost 2 bases to trimming and J lost 4 bases, with 11 bases between them. The CDR3 covers 15 residues. The germline V gene encodes CDR1 MDHEN and CDR2 SYDVKM. As DNA, the CDR3 is TGTGCCAGCAGTTTAAGAGGGTTAGGTAATGAAAAACTGTTTTTT. Protein: CASSLRGLGNEKLFF.

The chain links TRBV30 to TRBJ1-2; 12 nucleotides match TRBD1. From germline, CDR1 is GTSNPN and CDR2 SVGIG (reference sequence). This CDR3 region has 14 residues. Losses at the gene ends were 1 base for V and 7 bases for J; bases not matched to a gene: 4. CDR3 coding DNA: TGTGCCTGGAGTGGGGGACAGGGGGCTCGTGGCTACACCTTC. Translating it yields CAWSGGQGARGYTF.

This chain links TRBV29-1 with TRBJ2-5, with a possible D match to TRBD1 (5 bases). The CDR3 length is 12 residues. V lost 3 bases and J lost 5, with 10 bases in between. CDR1 and CDR2 (germline): SQVTM, ANQGSEA. CDR3 sequence: CSVEGPEETQYF. The CDR3 DNA follows: TGCAGCGTTGAGGGGCCTGAGGAGACCCAGTACTTC. The variable domain in full, completed from reference TRBV29-1 and TRBJ2-5, reads SAVISQKPSRDICQRGTSLTIQCQVDSQVTMMFWYRQQPGQSLTLIATANQGSEATYESGFVIDKFPISRPNLTFSTLTVSNMSPEDSSIYLCSVEGPEETQYFGPGTRLLVL.